This TCR beta chain was identified during a study of blood T cell repertoires in COVID-19. The authors' processing: Reference gene primer amplification gave nucleated cell count estimates. Using immunoSEQ multiplex PCR, the repertoire was profiled, and TCRdb retains in-frame clones only, with some absent. V, J and clone size were drawn from that table, and D and trimming were deduced from the DNA. This table has roughly 70,000 clones, approximately 90% appearing once. V was pared by 3 bases and J by 3 bases, with 5 bases of the junction left unmatched. Germline values: CDR1 MNHEY, CDR2 SMNVEV (reference sequence). This CDR3 is 14 amino acids long.

The sequencing input was peripheral blood. This chain uses TRBV27 with TRBJ2-7; TRBD2 matches 7 bases. The TCR originated in a woman over 75 with active COVID-19. DNA for the CDR3: TGTGCCAGCAGTTTTTTGGGAGGGTACTACGAGCAGTACTTC. This sequence encodes CASSFLGGYYEQYF.